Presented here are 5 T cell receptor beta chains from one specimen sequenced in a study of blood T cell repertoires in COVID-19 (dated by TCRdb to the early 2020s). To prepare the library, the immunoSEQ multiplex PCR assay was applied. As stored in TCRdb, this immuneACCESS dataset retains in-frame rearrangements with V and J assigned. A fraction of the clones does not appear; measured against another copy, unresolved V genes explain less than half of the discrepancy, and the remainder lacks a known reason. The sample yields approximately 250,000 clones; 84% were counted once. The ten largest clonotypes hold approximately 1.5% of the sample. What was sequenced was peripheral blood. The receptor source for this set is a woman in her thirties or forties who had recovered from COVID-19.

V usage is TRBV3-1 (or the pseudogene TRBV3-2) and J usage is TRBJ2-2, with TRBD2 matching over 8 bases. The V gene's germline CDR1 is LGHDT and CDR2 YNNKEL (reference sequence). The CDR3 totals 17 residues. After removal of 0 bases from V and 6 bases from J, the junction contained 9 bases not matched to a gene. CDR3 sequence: CASSQDAGLVLAGELFF. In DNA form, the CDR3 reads TGTGCCAGCAGCCAAGATGCGGGACTAGTATTAGCCGGGGAGCTGTTTTTT.

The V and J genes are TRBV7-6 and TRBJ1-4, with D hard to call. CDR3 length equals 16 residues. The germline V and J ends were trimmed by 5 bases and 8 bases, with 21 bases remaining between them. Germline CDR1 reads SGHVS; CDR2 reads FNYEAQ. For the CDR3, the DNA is TGTGCCAGCAGCCCGTCCGTAGTGACAACGGGGGAAAAACTGTTTTTT. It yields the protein CASSPSVVTTGEKLFF.

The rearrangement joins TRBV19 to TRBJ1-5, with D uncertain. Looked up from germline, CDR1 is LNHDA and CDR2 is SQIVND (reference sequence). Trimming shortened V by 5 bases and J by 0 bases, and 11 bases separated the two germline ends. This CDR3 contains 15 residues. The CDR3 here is CASSWITDSNQPQHF. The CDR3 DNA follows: TGTGCCAGTAGTTGGATAACAGATAGCAATCAGCCCCAGCATTTT.

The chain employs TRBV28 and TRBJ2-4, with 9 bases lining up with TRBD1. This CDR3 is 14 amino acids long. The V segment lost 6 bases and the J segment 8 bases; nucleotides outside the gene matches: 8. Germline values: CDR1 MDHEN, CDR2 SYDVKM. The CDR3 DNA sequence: TGTGCCAGCAGACCCGGGACAGGGTCGTACATTCAGTACTTC. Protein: CASRPGTGSYIQYF.

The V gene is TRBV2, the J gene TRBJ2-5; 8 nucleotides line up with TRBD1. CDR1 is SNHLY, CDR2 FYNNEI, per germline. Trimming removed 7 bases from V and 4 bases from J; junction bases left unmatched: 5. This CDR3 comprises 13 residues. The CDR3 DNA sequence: TGTGCCAGCACGGACAGGGTGAGAGAGACCCAGTACTTC. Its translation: CASTDRVRETQYF. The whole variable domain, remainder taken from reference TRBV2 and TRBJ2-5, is EPEVTQTPSHQVTQMGQEVILRCVPISNHLYFYWYRQILGQKVEFLVSFYNNEISEKSEIFDDQFSVERPDGSNFTLKIRSTKLEDSAMYFCASTDRVRETQYFGPGTRLLVL.